The 21 T cell receptor beta chains below were found in one sample sequenced in a study of blood T cell repertoires in COVID-19. Measured with immunoSEQ multiplex PCR; TCRdb has only the in-frame clones, and not every one. This table holds about 140,000 clones, just over 85% found once. The sample was peripheral blood. Receptor source: a woman in her sixties or seventies with acute or convalescent COVID-19.

The chain uses TRBV4-2 and TRBJ2-3; 7 bases line up with TRBD1. Trimming removed 3 bases from V and 1 base from J; junction bases left unmatched: 4. This CDR3 is built from 15 residues. The V gene's germline CDR1 is LGHNA and CDR2 YNFKEQ. CDR3 sequence: CASSQETGGTDTQYF. For the CDR3, the DNA is TGTGCCAGCAGCCAGGAAACAGGGGGCACAGATACGCAGTATTTT.

The chain couples TRBV19 to TRBJ1-5; D uncertain. Deletions cut 5 bases from V and 4 bases from J, with 6 bases between. Germline CDR1 reads LNHDA; CDR2 reads SQIVND (reference sequence). The CDR3 has 12 amino acids. CDR3 residues: CASSDRNQPQHF. DNA of the CDR3: TGTGCCAGTAGTGATAGAAATCAGCCCCAGCATTTT. Complete variable domain (other parts from reference TRBV19 and TRBJ1-5): DGGITQSPKYLFRKEGQNVTLSCEQNLNHDAMYWYRQDPGQGLRLIYYSQIVNDFQKGDIAEGYSVSREKKESFPLTVTSAQKNPTAFYLCASSDRNQPQHFGDGTRLSIL.

This rearrangement joins TRBV7-9 to TRBJ2-3; 7 positions match TRBD2. This CDR3 has 15 amino acids. Germline V gene data show CDR1 as SEHNR and CDR2 as FQNEAQ (reference sequence). Unmatched junction bases numbered 6, after V lost 0 bases and J lost 6 bases. The CDR3 spells CASSLASGGADTQYF. CDR3 nucleotide sequence: TGTGCCAGCAGCTTAGCGTCGGGGGGTGCCGATACGCAGTATTTT.

CDR3 DNA sequence: TGTGCCAGCTCACCGCGGTTCACCGGGGAGCTGTTTTTT. It codes for CASSPRFTGELFF. The rearrangement joins TRBV18 to TRBJ2-2; no definite D call. The germline V and J ends were trimmed by 3 bases and 4 bases, with 6 bases remaining between them. The germline V gene encodes CDR1 KGHSH and CDR2 LQKENI. The CDR3 length is 13 residues.

The chain has TRBV5-6 and TRBJ2-7, with TRBD2 matching over 10 bases. The CDR3 is made up of 14 amino acids. The V gene end was trimmed by 4 bases and the J gene end by 5 bases; junction bases not matched to a gene: 6. CDR1 is SGHDT and CDR2 is YYEEEE in the germline V gene. The CDR3, as DNA: TGTGCCAGCAGCGATACTAGCGGGGACCACGAGCAGTACTTC. Its protein is CASSDTSGDHEQYF.

The chain recombines TRBV29-1 with TRBJ1-1, with D unresolved. V lost 7 bases, J lost 4 bases, and 13 bases lay in between. This CDR3 comprises 12 residues. Germline V gene data show CDR1 as SQVTM and CDR2 as ANQGSEA. The CDR3 sequence is CSGAVGVTEAFF. As DNA, the CDR3 is TGCAGCGGTGCTGTCGGGGTCACTGAAGCTTTCTTT.

The chain links TRBV5-4 to TRBJ1-2, with 9 bases fitting TRBD1. The CDR3 runs to 14 residues. The germline gives CDR1 SGHNT, CDR2 YYREEE (reference sequence). V shed 4 bases and J 6 bases; nucleotides not matched to a gene: 7. CDR3 sequence (DNA): TGTGCCAGCAGCCTCCGACAGGGGGAGGATGGCTACACCTTC. Its protein product is CASSLRQGEDGYTF.

J is TRBJ2-3 and V is TRBV27; 9 bases are a match to TRBD2. Germline V gene lookup returns CDR1 MNHEY and CDR2 SMNVEV (reference sequence). CDR3 length equals 16 residues. V lost 6 bases, J lost 2 bases, and 9 bases stayed unmatched. The CDR3 loop reads CASSASSGGYTDTQYF. The CDR3 DNA is TGTGCCAGCAGCGCCTCAAGCGGGGGGTACACAGATACGCAGTATTTT.

V usage is TRBV9 and J usage is TRBJ2-5; tentative D call: TRBD1 (5 bases). V lost 3 bases and J lost 4, with 13 bases in between. Germline V lookup: CDR1 SGDLS, CDR2 YYNGEE. CDR3 length equals 14 residues. CDR3: CASSGPGWGETQYF. CDR3 nucleotide sequence: TGTGCCAGCAGCGGACCAGGGTGGGGAGAGACCCAGTACTTC.

This chain's CDR3 is CASSILASQETQYF. CDR3 coding DNA: TGTGCCAGTAGTATACTAGCCTCCCAAGAGACCCAGTACTTC. The rearrangement links TRBV19 to TRBJ2-5; TRBD2 might be the D (5 bases). The germline CDR1 and CDR2 sequences are LNHDA and SQIVND (reference sequence). Trimming pared 2 bases from V and 1 base from J, leaving 8 bases between. CDR3 length: 14 amino acids.

The count of this clone is one. The genes are TRBV27 and TRBJ1-2, with a tentative D call TRBD1 (5 bases). Germline values: CDR1 MNHEY, CDR2 SMNVEV (reference sequence). V lost 4 bases and J 6 bases, leaving 21 bases between the germline ends. The CDR3 sequence is 16 residues long. The CDR3: CASSSRTPGTPHGYTF. In DNA form, the CDR3 reads TGTGCCAGCAGTTCCCGTACCCCCGGGACTCCACATGGCTACACCTTC.

This chain joins TRBV21-1 and TRBJ2-7; TRBD2 is taken as the D call from the table, unchecked against the DNA. TRBV21-1 is given as a pseudogene. CDR3 length equals 14 residues. Here the CDR3 reads CASSKVTRSYEQYF. The CDR3 nucleotides are TGTGCCAGCAGCAAGGTAACACGGAGCTACGAGCAGTACTTC.

The V and J genes are TRBV3-1 (or the pseudogene TRBV3-2) and TRBJ2-7; 13 bases are shared with TRBD2. Trimming removed 4 bases from V and 6 bases from J; junction bases left unmatched: 3. Germline V gene sequence: CDR1 LGHDT, CDR2 YNNKEL (reference sequence). This CDR3 comprises 14 residues. The CDR3 loop reads CASSLLAGGVEQYF. CDR3 DNA: TGTGCCAGCAGCCTACTAGCGGGGGGGGTCGAGCAGTACTTC.

This clone showed up just once. This chain uses TRBV5-4 with TRBJ1-1; D not certain. CDR1 SGHNT and CDR2 YYREEE come from the germline V gene (reference sequence). This CDR3 is 15 amino acids long. V was clipped by 4 bases and J by 3 bases, with 16 bases between them. CDR3 coding DNA: TGTGCCAGCAGCCCCTCCAGACTGAGCCACACTGAAGCTTTCTTT. This encodes CASSPSRLSHTEAFF.

The rearrangement joins TRBV5-8 to TRBJ1-6; the match to TRBD1 covers 7 bases. The CDR3 consists of 15 residues. CDR1 and CDR2 (germline): SGHTS, YDEGEE. V was clipped by 6 bases and J by 7 bases; unmatched bases: 10. The CDR3 DNA reads TGTGCCAGCACCCTTTTACAGGGGAGCAATTCACCCCTCCACTTT. Its protein product is CASTLLQGSNSPLHF.

The chain carries TRBV11-3 and TRBJ2-2; D possibly corresponds to TRBD2 (6 bases). The CDR3 length is 17 residues. Germline lookup yields CDR1 SGHNT and CDR2 YENEEA. Trimming cost V 1 base and J 4 bases, with 16 bases left between them. This chain's CDR3 is CASSLVLGGGRTGELFF. The CDR3 bases are TGTGCCAGCAGCTTAGTTCTCGGCGGAGGGCGCACCGGGGAGCTGTTTTTT.

Regarding this clone: An end of the junction differs from the germline gene, which may be a read error. The chain joins TRBV7-7 to TRBJ2-7, with D possibly being TRBD1 (5 bases). The germline gives CDR1 SSHAT, CDR2 FNYEAQ (reference sequence). The CDR3 loop spans 13 amino acids. CDR3 sequence: CASSLRDSYEQYF. The CDR3 nucleotides read TGTGCTAGCAGCCTGCGAGACAGCTACGAGCAGTACTTC.

This chain joins TRBV7-9 and TRBJ1-5, with a possible D match to TRBD1 (6 bases). The V end was cut by 5 bases, the J end by 1 base, with 18 bases between. The CDR3 consists of 17 residues. Germline V gene data show CDR1 as SEHNR and CDR2 as FQNEAQ (reference sequence). CDR3 loop: CASSTYLTGGSNQPQHF. The CDR3 nucleotides are TGTGCCAGCAGCACCTACCTGACAGGTGGGAGCAATCAGCCCCAGCATTTT.

This chain's CDR3 is CATSDPKGDYNEQFF. The CDR3 region has the DNA TGTGCCACCAGTGACCCGAAGGGGGATTACAATGAGCAGTTCTTC. J is TRBJ2-1 and V is TRBV24-1; TRBD1 might be the D (6 bases). Trimming took off 4 bases at V and 4 bases at J, with 13 bases between the two ends. The CDR3 extends over 15 amino acids. Germline V gives CDR1 KGHDR, CDR2 SFDVKD.

V is TRBV11-3 and J is TRBJ2-3; 9 positions agree with TRBD1. The CDR3 has 16 residues. CDR1 and CDR2 from the germline V gene are SGHNT and YENEEA. The V and J ends lost 5 bases and 2 bases, in that order; junction bases with no gene match: 8. In DNA form, the CDR3 reads TGTGCCAGCAGCCCCCGACAGGGGGGTCCCACAGATACGCAGTATTTT. Encoded protein: CASSPRQGGPTDTQYF.

The chain joins TRBV30 to TRBJ1-5, with D possibly TRBD1 on 5 matching bases. The V end was cut by 0 bases, the J end by 2 bases, with 14 bases between. Looked up from germline, CDR1 is GTSNPN and CDR2 is SVGIG (reference sequence). This CDR3 is 16 amino acids long. As DNA, the CDR3 is TGTGCCTGGAGTGTTTTAGGGGCGGTGGGCAATCAGCCCCAGCATTTT. Translating it yields CAWSVLGAVGNQPQHF.